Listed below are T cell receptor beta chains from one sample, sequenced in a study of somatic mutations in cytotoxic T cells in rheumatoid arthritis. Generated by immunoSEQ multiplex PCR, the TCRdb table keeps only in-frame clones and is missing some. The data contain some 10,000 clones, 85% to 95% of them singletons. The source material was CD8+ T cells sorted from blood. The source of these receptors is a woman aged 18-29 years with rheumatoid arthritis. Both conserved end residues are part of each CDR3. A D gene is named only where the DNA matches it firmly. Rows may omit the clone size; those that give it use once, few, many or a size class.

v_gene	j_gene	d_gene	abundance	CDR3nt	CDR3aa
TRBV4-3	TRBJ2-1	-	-	TGCGCCAGCAGCCCGCGGCGGATCAACGCCTACAATGAGCAGTTCTTC	CASSPRRINAYNEQFF
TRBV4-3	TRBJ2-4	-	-	TGCGCCAGCAGCCAAGAGTTGAGGCAGGGAACCAAAAACATTCAGTACTTC	CASSQELRQGTKNIQYF
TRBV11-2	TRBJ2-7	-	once	TGTGCCAGCAGTTATGGGGCAGGGTCGGGCTACGAGCAGTACTTC	CASSYGAGSGYEQYF
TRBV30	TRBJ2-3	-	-	TGTGCCTGGAGTCCGTCCGCAGATACGCAGTATTTT	CAWSPSADTQYF
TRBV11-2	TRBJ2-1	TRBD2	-	TGTGCCAGCAGCTTAGATGGGAGGGATGAGCAGTTCTTC	CASSLDGRDEQFF
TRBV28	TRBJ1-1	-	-	TGTGCCAGCAGCCGTACGTGGGGAGGCACTGAAGCTTTCTTT	CASSRTWGGTEAFF
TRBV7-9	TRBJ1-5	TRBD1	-	TGTGCCAGCAGCCCACAGGGGGACAATCAGTCCCAGCATTTT	CASSPQGDNQSQHF
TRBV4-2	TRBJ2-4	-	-	TGTGCCAGCAGCCAAGGGGGAGGGGGAGCCAAAAACATTCAGTACTTC	CASSQGGGGAKNIQYF
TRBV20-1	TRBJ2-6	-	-	TGCAGTGCTAGCCAGGGAAACGTCCTGACTTTC	CSASQGNVLTF
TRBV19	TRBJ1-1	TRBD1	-	TGTGCCAGTGGCAAAGAGACAGGGTCGGGGACTGAAGCTTTCTTT	CASGKETGSGTEAFF
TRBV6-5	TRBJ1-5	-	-	TGTGCCAGCAGTTACGGGAGTAGCAATCAGCCCCAGCATTTT	CASSYGSSNQPQHF
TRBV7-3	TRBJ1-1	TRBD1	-	TGTGCCAGCAGCTCAAACACAGGGGTGAACACTGAAGCTTTCTTT	CASSSNTGVNTEAFF
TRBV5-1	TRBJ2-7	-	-	TGCGCCAGCAGCTTGGGAGCATCCTACGAGCAGTACTTC	CASSLGASYEQYF
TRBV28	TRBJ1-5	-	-	TGTGCCAGCAGTTTAGGACAATCAAGTCATAGCAATCAGCCCCAGCATTTT	CASSLGQSSHSNQPQHF
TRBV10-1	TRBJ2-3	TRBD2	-	TGCGCCAGCAGTGGCCCCCAAGCGGGAGGGACAGATACGCAGTATTTT	CASSGPQAGGTDTQYF
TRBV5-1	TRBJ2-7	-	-	TGCGCCAGCAGCCTCCCAGGGACTTATGTTTCCTACGAGCAGTACTTC	CASSLPGTYVSYEQYF
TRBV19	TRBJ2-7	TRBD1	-	TGTGCCAGTAGTACGGGGATAGGACAGGGAATCTACGAGCAGTACTTC	CASSTGIGQGIYEQYF
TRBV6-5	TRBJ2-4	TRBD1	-	TGTGCCAGCAGACCCGGGACAGGGGGGGAGTACTTC	CASRPGTGGEYF
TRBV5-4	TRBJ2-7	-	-	TGTGCCAGCAGCTTGGCGGGAGAGAGCTACGAGCAGTACTTC	CASSLAGESYEQYF
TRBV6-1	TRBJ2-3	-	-	TGTGCCAGCAACACAGGGCACTACACAGATACGCAGTATTTT	CASNTGHYTDTQYF
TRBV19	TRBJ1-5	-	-	TGTGCCAGTAGTATAAGTGGGGGGGATCAGCCCCAGCATTTT	CASSISGGDQPQHF
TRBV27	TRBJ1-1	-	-	TGTGCCAGCAGTTTATCGTTAGGCTTGGGGGCTGGGTCCAAAGCTTTCTTT	CASSLSLGLGAGSKAFF
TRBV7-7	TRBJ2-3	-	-	TGTGCTAGCAGCCCCCAGGGCACAGATACGCAGTATTTT	CASSPQGTDTQYF
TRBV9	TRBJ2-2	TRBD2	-	TGTGCCAGCAGCACTCCCACTAGCGGGAGTTCGGCCGGGGAGCTGTTTTTT	CASSTPTSGSSAGELFF
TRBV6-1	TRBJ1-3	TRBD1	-	TGTGCCAGCAGTGCCCAGACAGGGGGTCAGGGAGGAAACACCATATATTTT	CASSAQTGGQGGNTIYF
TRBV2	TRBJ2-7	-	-	TGTGCCAGCAGCGGTACGGGCGGGTCCCCCTACGAGCAGTACTTC	CASSGTGGSPYEQYF